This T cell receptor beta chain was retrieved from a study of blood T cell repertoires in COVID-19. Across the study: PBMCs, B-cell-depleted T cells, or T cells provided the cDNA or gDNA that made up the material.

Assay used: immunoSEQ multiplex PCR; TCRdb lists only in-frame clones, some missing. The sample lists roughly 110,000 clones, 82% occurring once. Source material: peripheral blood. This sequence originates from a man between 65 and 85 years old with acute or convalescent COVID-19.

The CDR3 sequence: CASKGTGQGYYGYTF. CDR3 DNA: TGTGCCAGCAAAGGGACAGGGCAAGGTTACTATGGCTACACCTTC. The chain has TRBV2 and TRBJ1-2; 9 positions agree with TRBD1. This CDR3 is built from 15 residues. Germline CDR1 reads SNHLY; CDR2 reads FYNNEI. Trimming took 7 bases from V and 3 from J; bases not matched to a gene: 9.